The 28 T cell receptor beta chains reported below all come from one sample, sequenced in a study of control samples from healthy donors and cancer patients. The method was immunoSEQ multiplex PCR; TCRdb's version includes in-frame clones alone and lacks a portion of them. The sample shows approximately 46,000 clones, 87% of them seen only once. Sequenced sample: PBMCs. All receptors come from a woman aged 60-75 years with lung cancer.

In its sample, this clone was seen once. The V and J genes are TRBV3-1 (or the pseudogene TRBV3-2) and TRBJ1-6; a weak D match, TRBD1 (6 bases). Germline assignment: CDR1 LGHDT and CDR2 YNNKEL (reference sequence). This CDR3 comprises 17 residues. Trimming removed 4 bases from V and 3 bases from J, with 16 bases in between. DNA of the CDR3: TGTGCCAGCAGCCGCGATTACAGGGTTGACTATAATTCACCCCTCCACTTT. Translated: CASSRDYRVDYNSPLHF.

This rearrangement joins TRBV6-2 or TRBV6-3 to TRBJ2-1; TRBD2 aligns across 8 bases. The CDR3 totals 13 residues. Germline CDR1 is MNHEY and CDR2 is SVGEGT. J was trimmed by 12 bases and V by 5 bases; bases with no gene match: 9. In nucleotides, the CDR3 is TGTGCCAGCAGTCAAGGGACTAGATGGGGGCAGTTCTTC. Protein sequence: CASSQGTRWGQFF.

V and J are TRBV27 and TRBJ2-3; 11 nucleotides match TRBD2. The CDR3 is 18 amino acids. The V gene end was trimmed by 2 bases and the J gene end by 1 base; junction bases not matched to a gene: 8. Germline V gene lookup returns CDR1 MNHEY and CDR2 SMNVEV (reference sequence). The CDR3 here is CASSLIAGGPGRTDTQYF. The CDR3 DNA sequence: TGTGCCAGCAGTTTAATAGCGGGAGGGCCGGGGCGCACAGATACGCAGTATTTT.

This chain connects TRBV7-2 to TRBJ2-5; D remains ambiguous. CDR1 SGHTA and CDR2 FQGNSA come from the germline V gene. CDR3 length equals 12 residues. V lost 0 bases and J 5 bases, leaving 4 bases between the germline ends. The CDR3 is CASSLAGETQYF. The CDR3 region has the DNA TGTGCCAGCAGCTTAGCCGGGGAGACCCAGTACTTC.

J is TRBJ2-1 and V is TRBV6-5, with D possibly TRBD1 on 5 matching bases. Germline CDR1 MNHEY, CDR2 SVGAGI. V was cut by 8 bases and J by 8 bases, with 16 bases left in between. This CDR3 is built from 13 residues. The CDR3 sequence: CASQLVGQYEQFF. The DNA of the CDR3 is TGTGCCAGCCAGCTAGTGGGGCAGTATGAGCAGTTCTTC.

This CDR3 is CASHGQNYGYTF. The CDR3 nucleotides read TGTGCCAGCCATGGACAGAACTATGGCTACACCTTC. V and J are TRBV7-9 and TRBJ1-2; D might be TRBD1 (6 bases). Germline V gene lookup returns CDR1 SEHNR and CDR2 FQNEAQ (reference sequence). V shed 8 bases and J shed 2 bases, with 9 bases lying between them. The CDR3 extends over 12 amino acids.

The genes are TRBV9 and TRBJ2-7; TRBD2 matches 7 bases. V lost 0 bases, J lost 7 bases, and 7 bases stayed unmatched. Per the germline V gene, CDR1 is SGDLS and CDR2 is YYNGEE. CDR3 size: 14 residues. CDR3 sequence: CASSVDLGREEQYF. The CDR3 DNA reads TGTGCCAGCAGCGTAGATCTGGGGAGGGAGGAGCAGTACTTC.

The CDR3 sequence: CTSSQATGTGVWSDTGELFF. The DNA for the CDR3 is TGCACCAGCAGCCAAGCAACCGGGACAGGGGTTTGGTCGGACACCGGGGAGCTGTTTTTT. This chain links TRBV1 with TRBJ2-2; the D call in the table, TRBD1, was not verified against the DNA. TRBV1 is a pseudogene. The CDR3 covers 20 residues.

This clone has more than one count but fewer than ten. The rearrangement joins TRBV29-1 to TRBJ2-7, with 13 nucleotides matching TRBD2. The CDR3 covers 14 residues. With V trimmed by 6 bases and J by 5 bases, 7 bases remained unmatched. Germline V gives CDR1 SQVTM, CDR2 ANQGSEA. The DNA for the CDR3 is TGCAGCGTCCTACTAGCGGGAGGGCGCGACGAGCAGTACTTC. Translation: CSVLLAGGRDEQYF.

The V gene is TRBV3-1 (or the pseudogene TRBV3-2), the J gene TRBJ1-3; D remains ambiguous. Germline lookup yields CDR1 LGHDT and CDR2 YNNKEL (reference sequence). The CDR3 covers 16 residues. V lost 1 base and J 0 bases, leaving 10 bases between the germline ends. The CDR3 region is CASSQARAYSGNTIYF. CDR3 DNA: TGTGCCAGCAGCCAAGCAAGGGCTTACTCTGGAAACACCATATATTTT.

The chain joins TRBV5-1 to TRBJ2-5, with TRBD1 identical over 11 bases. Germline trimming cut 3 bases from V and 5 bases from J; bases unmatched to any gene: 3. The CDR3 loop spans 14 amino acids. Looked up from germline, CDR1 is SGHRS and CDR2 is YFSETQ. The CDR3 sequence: CASSWGQGGETQYF. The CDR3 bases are TGCGCCAGCAGCTGGGGACAGGGGGGCGAGACCCAGTACTTC.

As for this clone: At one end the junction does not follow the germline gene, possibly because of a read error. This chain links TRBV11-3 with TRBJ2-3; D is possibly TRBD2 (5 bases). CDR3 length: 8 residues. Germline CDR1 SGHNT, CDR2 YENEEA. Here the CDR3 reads CASSPGNF. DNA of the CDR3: TGTGCCAGCAGCCCCGGGAATTTT.

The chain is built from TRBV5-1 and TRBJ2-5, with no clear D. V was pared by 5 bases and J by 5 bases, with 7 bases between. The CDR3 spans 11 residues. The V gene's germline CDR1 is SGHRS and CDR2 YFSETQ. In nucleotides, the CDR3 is TGCGCCAGCAGTTATAGTGAGACCCAGTACTTC. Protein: CASSYSETQYF.

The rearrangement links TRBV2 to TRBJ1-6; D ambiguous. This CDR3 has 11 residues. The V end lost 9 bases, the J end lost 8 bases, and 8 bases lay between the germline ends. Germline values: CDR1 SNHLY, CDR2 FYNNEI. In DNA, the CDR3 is TGTGCCAGTCAAGAATATTCACCCCTCCACTTT. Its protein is CASQEYSPLHF.

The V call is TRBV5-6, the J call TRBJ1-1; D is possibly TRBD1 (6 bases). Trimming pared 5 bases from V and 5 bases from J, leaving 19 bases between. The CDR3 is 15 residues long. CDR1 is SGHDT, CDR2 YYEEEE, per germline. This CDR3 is CASSPTGGIGTEAFF. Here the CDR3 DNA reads TGTGCCAGCAGTCCTACGGGGGGCATTGGGACTGAAGCTTTCTTT.

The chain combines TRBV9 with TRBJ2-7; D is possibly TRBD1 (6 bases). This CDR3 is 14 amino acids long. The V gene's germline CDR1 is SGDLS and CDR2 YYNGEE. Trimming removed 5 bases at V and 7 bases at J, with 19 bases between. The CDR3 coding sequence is TGTGCCAGCAGTCCCGGGACACGTCCCTCTGAGCAGTACTTC. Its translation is CASSPGTRPSEQYF.

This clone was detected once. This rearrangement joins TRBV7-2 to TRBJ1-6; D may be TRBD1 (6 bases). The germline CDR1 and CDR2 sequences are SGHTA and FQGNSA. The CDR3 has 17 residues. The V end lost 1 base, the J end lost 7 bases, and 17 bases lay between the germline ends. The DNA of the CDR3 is TGTGCCAGCAGCTTAGTTAGCTTCCCGGGACAAAATTCACCCCTCCACTTT. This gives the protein CASSLVSFPGQNSPLHF.

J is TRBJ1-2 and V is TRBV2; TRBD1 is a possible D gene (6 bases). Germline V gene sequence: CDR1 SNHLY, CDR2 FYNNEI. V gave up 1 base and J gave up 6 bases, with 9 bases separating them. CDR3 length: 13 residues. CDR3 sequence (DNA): TGTGCCAGCAGTGAAGACAGGGTTAATGGCTACACCTTC. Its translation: CASSEDRVNGYTF.

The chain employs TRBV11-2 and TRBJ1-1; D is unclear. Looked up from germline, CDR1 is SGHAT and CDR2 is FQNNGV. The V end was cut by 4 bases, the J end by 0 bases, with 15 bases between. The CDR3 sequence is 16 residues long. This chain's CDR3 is CASSWLPATMNTEAFF. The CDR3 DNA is TGTGCCAGCAGCTGGCTCCCGGCGACTATGAACACTGAAGCTTTCTTT. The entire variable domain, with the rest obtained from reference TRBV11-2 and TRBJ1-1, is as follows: EAGVAQSPRYKIIEKRQSVAFWCNPISGHATLYWYQQILGQGPKLLIQFQNNGVVDDSQLPKDRFSAERLKGVDSTLKIQPAKLEDSAVYLCASSWLPATMNTEAFFGQGTRLTVV.

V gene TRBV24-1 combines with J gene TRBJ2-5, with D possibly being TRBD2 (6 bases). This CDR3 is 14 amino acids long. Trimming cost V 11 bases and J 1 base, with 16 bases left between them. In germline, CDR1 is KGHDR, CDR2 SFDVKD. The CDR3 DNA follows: TGTGCCAAAAAGGGCGGCGGGATCCAAGAGACCCAGTACTTC. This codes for CAKKGGGIQETQYF.

The CDR3 reads CASRSRQSYEAFF. In nucleotides, the CDR3 is TGTGCCAGCAGATCCCGACAGAGTTATGAAGCTTTCTTT. V gene TRBV27 combines with J gene TRBJ1-1, with a weak D call TRBD1 (5 bases). Trimming took 6 bases from V and 7 from J, leaving 15 bases between them. The CDR3 sequence is 13 residues long. The germline gives CDR1 MNHEY, CDR2 SMNVEV (reference sequence).

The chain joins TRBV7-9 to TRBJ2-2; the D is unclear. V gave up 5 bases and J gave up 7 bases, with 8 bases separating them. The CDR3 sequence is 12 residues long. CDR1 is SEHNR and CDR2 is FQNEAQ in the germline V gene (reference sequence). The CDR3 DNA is TGTGCCAGCAGCCCCTTTATCGGGGAGCTGTTTTTT. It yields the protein CASSPFIGELFF.

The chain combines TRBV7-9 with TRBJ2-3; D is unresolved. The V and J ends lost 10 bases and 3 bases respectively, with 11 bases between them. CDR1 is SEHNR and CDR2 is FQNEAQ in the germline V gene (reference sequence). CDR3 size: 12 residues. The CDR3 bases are TGTGCCATCGACCGTACAACAGATACGCAGTATTTT. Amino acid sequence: CAIDRTTDTQYF.

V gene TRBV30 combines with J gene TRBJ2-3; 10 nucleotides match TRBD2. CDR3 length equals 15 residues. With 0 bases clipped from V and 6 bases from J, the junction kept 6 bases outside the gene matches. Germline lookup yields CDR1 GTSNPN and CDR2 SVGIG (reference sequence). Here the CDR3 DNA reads TGTGCCTGGAGTGTACTACTAGCGGGATACGATACGCAGTATTTT. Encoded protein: CAWSVLLAGYDTQYF.

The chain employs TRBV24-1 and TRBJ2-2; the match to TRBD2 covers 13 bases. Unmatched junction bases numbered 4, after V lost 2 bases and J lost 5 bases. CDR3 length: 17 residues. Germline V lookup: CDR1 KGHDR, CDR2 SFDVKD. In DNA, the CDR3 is TGTGCCACCAGTGATTGGACTAGCGGGAGAAATACCGGGGAGCTGTTTTTT. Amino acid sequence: CATSDWTSGRNTGELFF.

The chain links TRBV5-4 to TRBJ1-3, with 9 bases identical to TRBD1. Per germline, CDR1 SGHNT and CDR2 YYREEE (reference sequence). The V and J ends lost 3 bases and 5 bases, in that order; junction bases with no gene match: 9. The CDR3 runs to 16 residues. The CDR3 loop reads CASSSAGQGKRNTIYF. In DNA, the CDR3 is TGTGCCAGCAGCTCCGCGGGACAGGGTAAAAGAAACACCATATATTTT.

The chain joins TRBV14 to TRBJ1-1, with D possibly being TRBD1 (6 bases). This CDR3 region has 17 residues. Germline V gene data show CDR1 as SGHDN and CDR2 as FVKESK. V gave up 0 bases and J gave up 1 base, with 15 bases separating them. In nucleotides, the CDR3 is TGTGCCAGCAGCCAAGATTTGGGGGCCCTGGCGAACACTGAAGCTTTCTTT. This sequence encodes CASSQDLGALANTEAFF.

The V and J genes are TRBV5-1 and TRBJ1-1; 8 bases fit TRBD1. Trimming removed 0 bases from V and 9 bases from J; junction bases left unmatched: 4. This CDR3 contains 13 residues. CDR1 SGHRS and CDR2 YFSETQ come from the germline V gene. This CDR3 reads CASSLEGRGQAFF. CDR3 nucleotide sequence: TGCGCCAGCAGCTTGGAGGGCAGGGGGCAAGCTTTCTTT.